This TCR beta chain appears in the sequencing data of a study of cytomegalovirus exposure and HLA in healthy donors. The germline V and J ends were trimmed by 5 bases and 4 bases, with 13 bases remaining between them. CDR3 size: 14 residues. CDR1 and CDR2 from the germline V gene are SGHRS and YFSETQ. Produced via immunoSEQ multiplex PCR; TCRdb's table is partial and in-frame only. The sample records some 79,000 clones, just under 95% being singletons. Study results and limitations: The investigators catalogued some 150 TCR beta chains as cytomegalovirus-associated. Diagnosis of cytomegalovirus status made by the classifier reportedly showed high specificity and sensitivity. Later, an analysis found that TCR clusters from the first cohort tended to co-occur in the 130 or so validation repertoires. Many donors shared some public TCRs, even though most TCR sequences were rare.

Turning to this clone: Its antigen is unidentified.

The sequencing sample was made of PBMCs. V is TRBV5-1 and J is TRBJ1-3; D not certain. The receptor was derived from a woman between 18 and 29 years old in good health and CMV-seropositive. CDR3: CASRLTLAGNTIYF. CDR3 bases: TGCGCCAGCAGGCTTACTCTAGCCGGAAACACCATATATTTT.